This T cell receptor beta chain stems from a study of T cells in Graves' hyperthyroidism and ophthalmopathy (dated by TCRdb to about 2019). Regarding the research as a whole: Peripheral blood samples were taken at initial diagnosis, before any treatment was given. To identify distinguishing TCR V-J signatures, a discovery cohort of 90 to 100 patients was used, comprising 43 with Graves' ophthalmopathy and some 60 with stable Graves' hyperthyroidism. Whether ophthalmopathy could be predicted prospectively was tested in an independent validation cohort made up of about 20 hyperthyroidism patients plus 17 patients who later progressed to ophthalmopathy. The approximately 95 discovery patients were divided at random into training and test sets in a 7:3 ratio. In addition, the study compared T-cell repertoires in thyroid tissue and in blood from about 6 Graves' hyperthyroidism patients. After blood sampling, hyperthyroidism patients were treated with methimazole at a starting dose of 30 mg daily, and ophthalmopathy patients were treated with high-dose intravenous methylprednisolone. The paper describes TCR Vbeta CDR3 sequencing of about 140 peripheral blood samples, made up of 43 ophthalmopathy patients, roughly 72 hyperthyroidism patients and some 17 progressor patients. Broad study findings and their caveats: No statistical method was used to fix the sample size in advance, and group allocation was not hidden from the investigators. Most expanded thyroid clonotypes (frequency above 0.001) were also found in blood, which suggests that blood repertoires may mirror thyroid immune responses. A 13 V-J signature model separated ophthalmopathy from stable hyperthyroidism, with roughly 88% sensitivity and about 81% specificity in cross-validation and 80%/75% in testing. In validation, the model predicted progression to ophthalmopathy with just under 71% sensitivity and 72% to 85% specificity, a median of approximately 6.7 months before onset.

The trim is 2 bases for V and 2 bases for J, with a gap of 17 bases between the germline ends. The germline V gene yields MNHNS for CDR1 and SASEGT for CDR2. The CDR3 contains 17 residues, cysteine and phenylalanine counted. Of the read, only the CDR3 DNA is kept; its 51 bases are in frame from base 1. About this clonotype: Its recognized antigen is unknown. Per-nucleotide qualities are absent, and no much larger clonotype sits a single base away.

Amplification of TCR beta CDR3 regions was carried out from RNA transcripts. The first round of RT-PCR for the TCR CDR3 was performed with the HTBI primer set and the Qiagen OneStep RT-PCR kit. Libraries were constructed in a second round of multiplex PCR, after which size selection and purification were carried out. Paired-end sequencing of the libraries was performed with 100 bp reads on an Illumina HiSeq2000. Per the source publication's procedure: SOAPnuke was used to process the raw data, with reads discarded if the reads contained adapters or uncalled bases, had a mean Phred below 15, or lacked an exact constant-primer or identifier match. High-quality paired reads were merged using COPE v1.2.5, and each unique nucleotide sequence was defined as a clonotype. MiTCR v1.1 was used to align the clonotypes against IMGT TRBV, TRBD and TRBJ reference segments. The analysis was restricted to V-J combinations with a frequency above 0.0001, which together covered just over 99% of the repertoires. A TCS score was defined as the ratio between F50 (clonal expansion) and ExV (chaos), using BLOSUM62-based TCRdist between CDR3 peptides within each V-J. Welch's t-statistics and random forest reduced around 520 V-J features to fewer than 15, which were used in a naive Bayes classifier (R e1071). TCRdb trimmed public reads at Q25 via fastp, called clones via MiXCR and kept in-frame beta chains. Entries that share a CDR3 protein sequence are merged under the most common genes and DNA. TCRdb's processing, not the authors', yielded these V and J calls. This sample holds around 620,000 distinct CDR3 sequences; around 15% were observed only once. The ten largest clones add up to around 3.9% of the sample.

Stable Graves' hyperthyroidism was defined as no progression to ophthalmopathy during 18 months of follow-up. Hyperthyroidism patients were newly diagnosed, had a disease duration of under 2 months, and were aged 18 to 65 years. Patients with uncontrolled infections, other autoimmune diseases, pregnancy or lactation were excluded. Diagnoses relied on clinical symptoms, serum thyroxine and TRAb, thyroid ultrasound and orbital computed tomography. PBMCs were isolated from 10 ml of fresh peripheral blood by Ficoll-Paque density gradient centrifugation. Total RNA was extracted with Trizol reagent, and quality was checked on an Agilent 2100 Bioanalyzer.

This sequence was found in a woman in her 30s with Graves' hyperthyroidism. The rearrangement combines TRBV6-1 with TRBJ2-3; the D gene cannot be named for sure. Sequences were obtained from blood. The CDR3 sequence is CASSETIQLGITDTQYF. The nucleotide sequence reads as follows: TGTGCCAGCAGTGAAACGATTCAGTTGGGTATCACAGATACGCAGTATTTT.